This T cell receptor (beta chain) was recovered during a study of Tregs in tolerant kidney transplant recipients. Regarding the study as a whole: Expanding Tregs on activated donor B cells appeared to best identify donor-specific TCRbeta clones. No direct test of biological reproducibility was done here.

TCRdb keeps only in-frame clones here, not all; method: immunoSEQ multiplex PCR. Of around 43,000 clones detected, roughly nine tenths appear once; the ten largest clones hold about 0.71%. CDR3 length: 15 amino acids. Germline loops: CDR1 GTSNPN, CDR2 SVGIG (reference sequence). V was shortened by 4 bases and J by 4 bases, with 20 bases between the two germline ends. To note about this clone: Its target is not known.

Unstimulated Tregs (CD4+CD25+CD127-) and CD4+CD25- non-Tregs were sorted from PBMCs. Before regulatory T cell sorting, thawed PBMCs rested overnight at 37°C in about 210 IU/ml IL-2. The V and J genes are TRBV30 and TRBJ2-7; D may be TRBD1 or TRBD2 (7 bases each). The sample taken for sequencing was Tregs from blood. This sequence originates from a human donor in good health. The CDR3 DNA sequence: TGTGCCTGGAAAGGGGGCGCGGCGGGGGAGTACGAGCAGTACTTC. Protein product: CAWKGGAAGEYEQYF.